These 5 T cell receptor beta chains share one sample of origin, sequenced in a study of CD8+CD57+ T cells in acquired aplastic anemia. TCR beta VDJ and CDR3 profiles were obtained from a genomic DNA template. TCRdb passed the reads through MiXCR, listing each CDR3 protein once. The sample contains around 200,000 distinct CDR3 sequences, roughly half of which appear only once. The sequenced patients had an expansion of CD8+CD57+ cells seen by flow cytometry. Sequencing was done on a sample of sorted CD4+, CD8+, or CD8+CD57+ T cells (not recorded which) from PBMCs. The receptors were gathered from a human donor with aplastic anemia.

The V gene is TRBV24-1, the J gene TRBJ2-3; 7 bases fit TRBD1. The CDR3 is 14 amino acids. V was clipped by 4 bases and J by 4 bases; unmatched bases: 4. Germline-derived CDR1 and CDR2 are KGHDR and SFDVKD. Here the CDR3 reads CATSDPTGSDTQYF. CDR3 DNA sequence: TGTGCCACCAGTGACCCGACAGGGTCAGATACGCAGTATTTT.

As to this clonotype: Compared with germline, one end of the junction differs, possibly owing to a read error. The rearrangement uses TRBV10-3 and TRBJ2-5; no firm D call. This CDR3 spans 15 amino acids. Germline V gives CDR1 ENHRY, CDR2 SYGVKD. The CDR3 here is CASSHPLDGQETQYF. Here the CDR3 DNA reads TGTGCCAGCAGTCACCCGCTGGACGGTCAAGAGACCCAGTACTTC.

The V gene is TRBV24-1, the J gene TRBJ1-2, with 8 nucleotides matching TRBD1. The CDR3 covers 16 residues. The germline CDR1 and CDR2 sequences are KGHDR and SFDVKD. The ends lost 1 base at V and 5 bases at J; junction bases unmatched: 8. CDR3 bases: TGTGCCACCAGTGATTTCGGACAGGGCGGTGGTTATGGCTACACCTTC. Translating it yields CATSDFGQGGGYGYTF.

This clonotype was seen more than once but under ten times. The chain is built from TRBV10-3 and TRBJ1-3; D not certain. Germline V gene sequence: CDR1 ENHRY, CDR2 SYGVKD. The CDR3 is made up of 14 amino acids. Trimming took 7 bases from V and 1 from J, leaving 11 bases between them. The CDR3 nucleotides read TGTGCCATCACAATGGGAATATCTGGAAACACCATATATTTT. Translating it yields CAITMGISGNTIYF.

The chain is built from TRBV7-9 and TRBJ1-6; 8 bases line up with TRBD1. CDR1 and CDR2 (germline): SEHNR, FQNEAQ (reference sequence). The CDR3 loop spans 16 amino acids. J gave up 0 bases and V 3 bases, and 1 base lay outside the gene matches. The CDR3 sequence is CASSLDRDSYNSPLHF. The CDR3 region has the DNA TGTGCCAGCAGCTTGGACAGGGACTCCTATAATTCACCCCTCCACTTT.